This TCR beta chain was identified during a study of identical twins. Points on this clonotype: Antigen specificity is unknown.

Each CDR3 protein is one row after TCRdb ran MiXCR on the 5' RACE reads. The sample records about 330,000 distinct CDR3 sequences, approximately 13% being singletons. Trimming at V came to 0 bases and at J to 4 bases, leaving 8 bases not matched to a gene. This CDR3 comprises 16 residues. Germline-derived CDR1 and CDR2 are LNHNV and YYDKDF (reference sequence). General study findings and limits: The study found that models underestimated out-of-frame TCR alpha sharing in monozygotic twins.

These same records also appear under a second study, on yellow fever vaccine responses in identical twins.

Sample: CD8+ T cells sorted from blood. This receptor was obtained from a woman aged 18-29 years in good health. The gene calls are TRBV15 and TRBJ1-1; TRBD1 matches at 7 bases. CDR3 coding DNA: TGTGCCACCAGCAGAGATCTGGCAGGGGGGATCACTGAAGCTTTCTTT. Translation gives CATSRDLAGGITEAFF.